These T cell receptor beta chains were read from a single sample in a study of blood T cells in healthy people across ages. TCRdb recomputed calls from the 5' RACE reads with MiXCR, one row per CDR3 protein. The top ten clones hold less than 20% of a sample with about 570,000 distinct CDR3 sequences, 27% of them seen once. Sequencing was performed on blood. All receptors come from a woman aged 70 to 79 in good health. Each CDR3 is given without its conserved first and last residue. Rows give clone size only sometimes, using once, few, many, or a class for an expanded clone.

v_gene	abundance	j_gene	CDR3aa
TRBV20-1	-	TRBJ2-1	RARVLSGDSYNEQF
TRBV6-5	few	TRBJ1-6	ASSYGTGPFSYNSPLH
TRBV5-5	-	TRBJ2-4	ASSLRGGSGNIQY
TRBV25-1	few	TRBJ2-3	ASSTSWSTDTQY
TRBV5-1	few	TRBJ1-3	ASSLAPSGTGNTIY
TRBV19	-	TRBJ1-1	ASQLGAGNTEAF
TRBV29-1	-	TRBJ2-7	SVERMGCEPTGAQWSSQ
TRBV14	few	TRBJ1-3	ASSQRQGRNTIY
TRBV12-3/TRBV12-4	-	TRBJ2-3	ASSFQASRGADMQY
TRBV20-1	few	TRBJ2-3	SARDGPSGGTQY
TRBV9	few	TRBJ1-4	ASSVEGQANEKLF
TRBV15	-	TRBJ2-4	ATSRGDRENIQY
TRBV5-1	-	TRBJ2-1	ASSPGRLAYNEQF
TRBV20-1	few	TRBJ2-1	SASSLAGTSYNEQF
TRBV6-1	-	TRBJ2-1	AGARGIGNEQF
TRBV11-2	few	TRBJ2-2	ASSLGGVSGELF
TRBV6-6	few	TRBJ1-2	ASSYSNPQNYGYT
TRBV6-6	-	TRBJ2-7	ASSPTAGTLYEQY
TRBV10-3	-	TRBJ2-5	AISESNNQETQY
TRBV5-1	-	TRBJ2-7	ASSHGLAIVDEQY
TRBV7-2	-	-	ASSEDRGIYNEQF
TRBV20-1	many	TRBJ1-2	SARDYRTYGYT
TRBV7-2	-	TRBJ2-3	ASSHTSGGASRTDTQY
TRBV27	-	TRBJ1-2	ASSFTGWENYGYT
TRBV7-9	-	TRBJ2-3	ASARLRDRQLYTQY
TRBV5-1	-	TRBJ2-6	ASSLDGRLRRANVLT
TRBV5-1	few	TRBJ2-1	ASTKLQAGASYNEQF
TRBV24-1	once	-	ATSDWRLAGGLSQF
TRBV7-9	-	TRBJ2-5	ASRSLKGAHGIETQY
TRBV7-2	-	TRBJ2-2	ASSLISANTGELL
TRBV12-3/TRBV12-4	-	TRBJ1-2	ASRAGPYGYT
TRBV24-1	-	TRBJ2-7	ATSEKRGLSDEQY
TRBV12-3/TRBV12-4	-	TRBJ2-1	ASSRIAGGNNEQF
TRBV25-1	-	TRBJ2-1	ASAGGASSYNEQF
TRBV28	-	TRBJ1-1	ASSRQGVVNTEAF
TRBV5-1	-	TRBJ2-1	ASSFTGPTNEQF
TRBV3-1	few	TRBJ2-7	ASEIAGEKQY
TRBV7-2	few	TRBJ2-5	ASSRQRGPRQETQY
TRBV10-3	-	-	AISGRRGRYEQY
TRBV3-1	-	TRBJ1-6	ASSQDFGFSPLH
TRBV25-1	-	TRBJ1-3	ASTRQGYGNTIY